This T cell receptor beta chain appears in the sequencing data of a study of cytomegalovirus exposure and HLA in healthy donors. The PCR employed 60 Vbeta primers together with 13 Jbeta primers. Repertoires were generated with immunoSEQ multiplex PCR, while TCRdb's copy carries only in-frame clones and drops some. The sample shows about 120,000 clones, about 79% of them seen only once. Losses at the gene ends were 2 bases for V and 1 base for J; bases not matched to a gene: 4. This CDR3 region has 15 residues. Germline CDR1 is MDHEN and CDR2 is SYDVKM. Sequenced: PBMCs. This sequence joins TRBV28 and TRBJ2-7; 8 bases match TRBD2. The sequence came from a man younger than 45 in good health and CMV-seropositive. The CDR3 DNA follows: TGTGCCAGCAGTTTACCGGGAGGGCCTTCCTACGAGCAGTACTTC. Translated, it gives CASSLPGGPSYEQYF.